The present entry profiles one TCR beta chain with its context. Its cognate antigen is unknown. Other DNA sequences within the sample encode an identical CDR3. CDR1 is SGHRS, CDR2 YFSETQ, per germline. This CDR3 comprises 13 residues. V was cut by 2 bases and J by 2 bases, with 7 bases left in between. As every portion of the isolated RNA was reverse transcribed, the sequencing read expressed TCRB transcripts. TCRdb keeps only in-frame clones here, not all; method: immunoSEQ multiplex PCR. The sample lists some 900,000 clones, roughly 16% occurring once. These data are taken from a study of beta chain features in type 1 diabetes. Overall study findings and caveats: When VDJ junctions were examined, type 1 diabetes patients showed fewer insertions and more deletions.

The sequence came from a woman aged 18-29 years in good health. This chain uses TRBV5-1 with TRBJ2-5; weak D call: TRBD2 (5 bases). The sample was naive CD4+ T cells from blood. Here the CDR3 reads CASSFGLQETQYF. The CDR3 nucleotides read TGCGCCAGCAGCTTCGGACTGCAAGAGACCCAGTACTTC.